Included here is one T cell receptor beta chain sequence, with context. Its antigen is still unknown. The source of the sample is a study of shared clonotypes between healthy human individuals. In the study overall: The donor group consisted of two women and three men, aged 18 to 49.

The repertoire was sequenced with immunoSEQ multiplex PCR; TCRdb's copy has only in-frame clones and lacks some. This table holds some 2,100,000 clones, roughly 95% found once. General study findings and limits: Clonotype sharing across donors was expected to vary with sequencing depth. All-four-donor shared clonotypes had higher generation probabilities than non-shared clonotypes did.

This CDR3 has 15 residues. Looked up from germline, CDR1 is MNHNS and CDR2 is SASEGT. Between the trimmed V and J ends, which lost 7 bases and 0 bases, there was a span of 13 bases. Sequencing input: naive CD4+ T cells sorted from blood. Sample subset: CD45RA+ positively selected. The receptor was isolated from a man younger than 35 in good health. The V and J genes are TRBV6-1 and TRBJ2-1, with D possibly matching TRBD1 (6 bases). The CDR3 bases are TGTGCCAGCATCGAGACAGGAACCTCCTACAATGAGCAGTTCTTC. Its translation is CASIETGTSYNEQFF.